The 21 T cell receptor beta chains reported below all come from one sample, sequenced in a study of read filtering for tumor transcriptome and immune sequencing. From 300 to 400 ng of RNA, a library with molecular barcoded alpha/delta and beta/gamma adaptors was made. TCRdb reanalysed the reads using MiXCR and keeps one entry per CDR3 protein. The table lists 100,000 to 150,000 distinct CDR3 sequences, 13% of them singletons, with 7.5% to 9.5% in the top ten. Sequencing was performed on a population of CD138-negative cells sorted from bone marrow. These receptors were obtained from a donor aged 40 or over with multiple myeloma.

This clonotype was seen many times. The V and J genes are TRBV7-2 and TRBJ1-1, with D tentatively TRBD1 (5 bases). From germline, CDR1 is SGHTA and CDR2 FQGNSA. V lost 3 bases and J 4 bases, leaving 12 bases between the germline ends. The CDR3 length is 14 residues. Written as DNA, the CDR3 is TGTGCCAGCAGCTTTCTTGCGAGGGGCACTGAAGCTTTCTTT. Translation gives CASSFLARGTEAFF.

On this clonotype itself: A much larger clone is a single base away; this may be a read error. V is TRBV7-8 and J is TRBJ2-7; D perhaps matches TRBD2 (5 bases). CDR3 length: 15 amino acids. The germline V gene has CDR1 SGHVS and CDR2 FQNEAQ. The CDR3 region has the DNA TGTGACAGCAGCTTCGGGCGGGCCCCCTCCTACGAGCAGTACTTC. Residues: CDSSFGRAPSYEQYF.

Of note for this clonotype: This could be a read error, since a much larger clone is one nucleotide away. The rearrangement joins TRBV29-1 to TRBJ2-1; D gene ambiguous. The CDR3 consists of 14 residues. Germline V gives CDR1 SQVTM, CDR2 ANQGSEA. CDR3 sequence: CSVEIAIQPNGQFF. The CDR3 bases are TGCAGCGTTGAGATTGCAATTCAGCCCAATGGGCAGTTCTTC.

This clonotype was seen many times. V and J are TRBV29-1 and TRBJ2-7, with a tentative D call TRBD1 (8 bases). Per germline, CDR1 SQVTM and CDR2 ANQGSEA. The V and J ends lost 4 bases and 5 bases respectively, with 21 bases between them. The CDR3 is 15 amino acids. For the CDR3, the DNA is TGCAGCGTTGCGGGGGGAGGAGACAGGGGCCACGAGCAGTACTTC. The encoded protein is CSVAGGGDRGHEQYF.

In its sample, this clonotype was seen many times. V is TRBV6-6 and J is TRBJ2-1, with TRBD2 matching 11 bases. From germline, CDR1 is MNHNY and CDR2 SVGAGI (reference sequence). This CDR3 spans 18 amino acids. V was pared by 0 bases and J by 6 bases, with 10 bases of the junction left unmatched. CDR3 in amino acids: CASSYSSVLAGVSNEQFF. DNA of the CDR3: TGTGCCAGCAGTTACTCGAGTGTACTAGCGGGAGTTAGCAATGAGCAGTTCTTC.

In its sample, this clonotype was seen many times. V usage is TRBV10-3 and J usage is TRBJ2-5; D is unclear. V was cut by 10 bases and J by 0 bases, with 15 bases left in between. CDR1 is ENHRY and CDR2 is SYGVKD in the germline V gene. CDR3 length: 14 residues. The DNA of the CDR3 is TGTGCCACGGGCCAATTTGGGAACCAAGAGACCCAGTACTTC. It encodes CATGQFGNQETQYF.

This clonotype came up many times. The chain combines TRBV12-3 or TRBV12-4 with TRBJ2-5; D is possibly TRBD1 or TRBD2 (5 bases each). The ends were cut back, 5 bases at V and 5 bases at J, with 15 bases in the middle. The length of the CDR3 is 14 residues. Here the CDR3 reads CASSPPRGWETQYF. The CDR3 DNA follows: TGTGCCAGCAGTCCGCCGAGGGGCTGGGAGACCCAGTACTTC.

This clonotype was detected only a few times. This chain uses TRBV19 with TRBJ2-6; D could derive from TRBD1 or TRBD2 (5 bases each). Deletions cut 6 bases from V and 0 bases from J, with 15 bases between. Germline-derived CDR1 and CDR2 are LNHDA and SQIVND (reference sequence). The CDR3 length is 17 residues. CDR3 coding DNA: TGTGCCAGTAGAATGGGGGTAACCCTCTCTGGGGCCAACGTCCTGACTTTC. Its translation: CASRMGVTLSGANVLTF. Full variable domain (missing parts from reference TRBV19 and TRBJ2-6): DGGITQSPKYLFRKEGQNVTLSCEQNLNHDAMYWYRQDPGQGLRLIYYSQIVNDFQKGDIAEGYSVSREKKESFPLTVTSAQKNPTAFYLCASRMGVTLSGANVLTFGAGSRLTVL.

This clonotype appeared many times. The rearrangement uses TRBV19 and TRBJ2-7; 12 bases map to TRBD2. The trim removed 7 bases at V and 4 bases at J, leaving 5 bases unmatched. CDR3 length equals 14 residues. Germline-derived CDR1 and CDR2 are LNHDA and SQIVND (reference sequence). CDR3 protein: CASKRTSGVYEQYF. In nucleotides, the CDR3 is TGTGCCAGTAAAAGGACTAGCGGGGTTTACGAGCAGTACTTC. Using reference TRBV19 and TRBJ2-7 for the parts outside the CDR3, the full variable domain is DGGITQSPKYLFRKEGQNVTLSCEQNLNHDAMYWYRQDPGQGLRLIYYSQIVNDFQKGDIAEGYSVSREKKESFPLTVTSAQKNPTAFYLCASKRTSGVYEQYFGPGTRLTVT.

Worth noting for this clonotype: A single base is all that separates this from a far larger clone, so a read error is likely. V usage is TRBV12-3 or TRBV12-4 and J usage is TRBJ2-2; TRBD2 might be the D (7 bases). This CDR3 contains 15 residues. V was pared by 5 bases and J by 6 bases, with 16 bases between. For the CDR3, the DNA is TGTGCCAGCAGTAAACGGGGGGCGCAGGCCGGGGAGCTGTTTTTT. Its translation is CASSKRGAQAGELFF.

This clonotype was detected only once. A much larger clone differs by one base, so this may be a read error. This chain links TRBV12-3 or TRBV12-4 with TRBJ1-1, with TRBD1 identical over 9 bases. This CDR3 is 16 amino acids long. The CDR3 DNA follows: TGTGCCAGCAGTTTGTATGGGACAGGGATGAACACTGAAGCTCTCTTT. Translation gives CASSLYGTGMNTEALF.

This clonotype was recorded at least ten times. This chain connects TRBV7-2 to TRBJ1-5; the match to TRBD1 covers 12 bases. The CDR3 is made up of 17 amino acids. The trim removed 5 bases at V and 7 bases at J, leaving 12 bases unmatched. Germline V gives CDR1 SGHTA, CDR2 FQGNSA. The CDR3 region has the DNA TGTGCCAGCAGCCCCTTCCGGGACAGGGGGCTACAACAGCCCCAGCATTTT. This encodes CASSPFRDRGLQQPQHF. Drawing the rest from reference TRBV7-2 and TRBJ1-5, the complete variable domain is GAGVSQSPSNKVTEKGKDVELRCDPISGHTALYWYRQSLGQGLEFLIYFQGNSAPDKSGLPSDRFSAERTGGSVSTLTIQRTQQEDSAVYLCASSPFRDRGLQQPQHFGDGTRLSIL.

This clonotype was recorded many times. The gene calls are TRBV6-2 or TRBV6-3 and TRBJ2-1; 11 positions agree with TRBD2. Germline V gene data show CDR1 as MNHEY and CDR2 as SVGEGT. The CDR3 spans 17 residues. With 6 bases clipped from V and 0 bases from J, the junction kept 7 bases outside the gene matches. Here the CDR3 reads CASSGGLAGRSYNEQFF. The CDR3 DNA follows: TGTGCCAGCAGCGGAGGACTAGCGGGCCGCTCCTACAATGAGCAGTTCTTC.

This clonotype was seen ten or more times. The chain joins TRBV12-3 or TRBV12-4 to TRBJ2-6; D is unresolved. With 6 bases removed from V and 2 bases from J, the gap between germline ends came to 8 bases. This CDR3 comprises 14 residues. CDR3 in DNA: TGTGCCAGCAGCCTTTCAACTGGGGCCAACGTCCTGACTTTC. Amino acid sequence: CASSLSTGANVLTF.

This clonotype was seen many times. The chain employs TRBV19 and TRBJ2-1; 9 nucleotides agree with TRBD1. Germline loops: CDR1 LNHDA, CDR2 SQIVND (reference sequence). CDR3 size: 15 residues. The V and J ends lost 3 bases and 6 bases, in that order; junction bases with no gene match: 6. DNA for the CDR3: TGTGCCAGTAGTATCGGGGACAGGGTTGGCAATGAGCAGTTCTTC. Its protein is CASSIGDRVGNEQFF.

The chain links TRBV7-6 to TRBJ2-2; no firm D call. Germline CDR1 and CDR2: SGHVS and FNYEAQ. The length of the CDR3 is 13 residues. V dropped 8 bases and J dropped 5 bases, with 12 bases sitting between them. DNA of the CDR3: TGTGCCAGCGGGGTTAGGTGGACCGGGGAGCTGTTTTTT. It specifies CASGVRWTGELFF.

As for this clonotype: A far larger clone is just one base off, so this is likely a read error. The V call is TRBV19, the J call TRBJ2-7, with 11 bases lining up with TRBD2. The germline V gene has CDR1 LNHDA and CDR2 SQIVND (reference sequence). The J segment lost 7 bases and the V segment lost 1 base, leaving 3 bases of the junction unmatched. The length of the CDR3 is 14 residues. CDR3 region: CASSIASGRNEQYF. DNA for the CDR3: TGTGCCAGTAGTATAGCTAGCGGGAGGAATGAGCAGTACTTC.

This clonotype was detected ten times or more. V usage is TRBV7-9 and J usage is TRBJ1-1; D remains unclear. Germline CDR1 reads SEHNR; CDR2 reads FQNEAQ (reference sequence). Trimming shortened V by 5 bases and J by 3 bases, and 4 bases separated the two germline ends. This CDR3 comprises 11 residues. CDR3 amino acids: CASSTHTEAFF. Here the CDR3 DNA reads TGTGCCAGCAGCACCCACACTGAAGCTTTCTTT. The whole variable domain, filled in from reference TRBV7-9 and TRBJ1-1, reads DTGVSQNPRHKITKRGQNVTFRCDPISEHNRLYWYRQTLGQGPEFLTYFQNEAQLEKSRLLSDRFSAERPKGSFSTLEIQRTEQGDSAMYLCASSTHTEAFFGQGTRLTVV.

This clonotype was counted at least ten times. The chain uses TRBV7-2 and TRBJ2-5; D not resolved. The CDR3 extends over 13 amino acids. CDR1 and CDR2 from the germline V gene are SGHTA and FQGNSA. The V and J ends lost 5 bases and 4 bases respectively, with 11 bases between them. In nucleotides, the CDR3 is TGTGCCAGCAGCCCCGGACCTGGAGAGACCCAGTACTTC. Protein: CASSPGPGETQYF.

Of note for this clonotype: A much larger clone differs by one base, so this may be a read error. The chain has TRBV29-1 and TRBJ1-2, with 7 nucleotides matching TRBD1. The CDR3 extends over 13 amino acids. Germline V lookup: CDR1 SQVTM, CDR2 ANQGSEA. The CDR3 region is CSAAREGANGCTF. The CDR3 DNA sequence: TGCAGCGCTGCGCGGGAGGGGGCGAACGGCTGCACCTTC.

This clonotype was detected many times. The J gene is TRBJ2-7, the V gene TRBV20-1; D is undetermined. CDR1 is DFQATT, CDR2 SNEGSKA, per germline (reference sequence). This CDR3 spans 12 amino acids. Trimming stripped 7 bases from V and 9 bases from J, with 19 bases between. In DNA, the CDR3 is TGCAGTGTTGAACGGACGGCCCAAGGGCAGTACTTC. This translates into CSVERTAQGQYF.